Listed here is a single T cell receptor beta chain. The method was immunoSEQ multiplex PCR; TCRdb's version includes in-frame clones alone and lacks a portion of them. The sample lists around 130,000 clones, under 95% occurring once. This entry belongs to a study of control samples from healthy donors and cancer patients. The sequence came from a man between 18 and 29 years old in good health. The sequencing input was blood.

The CDR3 DNA reads as TGTGCCAGCAGCCAAGATCGGCAGTCGAATTCACCCCTCCACTTT. It specifies CASSQDRQSNSPLHF. The chain carries TRBV4-2 and TRBJ1-6; D unresolved. Trimming removed 0 bases at V and 7 bases at J, with 10 bases between. This CDR3 has 15 residues. CDR1 LGHNA and CDR2 YNFKEQ come from the germline V gene.